Below, one TCR beta chain is given with its context. These data belong to a study of T-cell reconstitution after alpha-beta-depleted transplantation in children. As it was prepared, the TCRbeta library received unique molecular identifiers. TCRdb passed the PCR reads through MiXCR, listing each CDR3 protein once. The sample has 90,000 to 100,000 distinct CDR3 sequences; around 22% are singletons. Trimming took 4 bases from V and 12 from J; bases not matched to a gene: 7. This CDR3 contains 14 residues. In germline, CDR1 is SGHDT, CDR2 YYEEEE. The sequence was collected from a boy aged 2 to 10 with acute lymphoblastic leukemia, due to receive a stem cell transplant. This sequence joins TRBV5-6 and TRBJ2-1, with 13 bases matching TRBD2. Sequenced material: PBMCs, taken before TCRalphabeta/CD19-depleted stem cell transplant. The CDR3 region is CASSPGTSGMVQFF. The DNA for the CDR3 is TGTGCCAGCAGCCCTGGGACTAGCGGGATGGTGCAGTTCTTC.